This is a list of T cell receptor beta chains from one sample in a study of response to subunit inactivated influenza vaccine. A single record per CDR3 protein comes from TCRdb applying MiXCR to the RT-PCR reads. The table shows 500,000 or so distinct CDR3 sequences, with 16% occurring only once. The material sequenced was CD4+ T cells sorted from PBMCs, taken 23 to 25 months after vaccination. The receptors were gathered from a man aged 50-75 years who received an inactivated influenza vaccine. The CDR3 runs from the conserved cysteine through the conserved F or W.

J: TRBJ2-7; V: TRBV12-3/TRBV12-4; CDR3: CASRSASYEQYF
J: TRBJ2-5; V: TRBV4-1; CDR3: CASSQDSSGGKETQYF
J: TRBJ1-2; V: TRBV28; CDR3: CASSLMGQGHITNGYTF
J: TRBJ2-5; V: TRBV27; CDR3: CASSSPYQETQYF
J: TRBJ1-2; V: TRBV6-2/TRBV6-3; CDR3: CASTMGTSARHTF
J: TRBJ2-3; V: TRBV5-1; CDR3: CASSSTTTDTQYF
J: TRBJ2-3; V: TRBV20-1; CDR3: CSAHLAGTGVADTQYF
J: TRBJ2-7; V: TRBV18; CDR3: CASSFRARRGYYEQYF
J: TRBJ2-7; V: TRBV5-1; CDR3: CASSNGGYSYEQYF
J: TRBJ1-6; V: TRBV4-1; CDR3: CASSQDLRGRGSPLHF
J: TRBJ2-4; V: TRBV23-1; CDR3: CASSQSPEGAAKNIQYF
J: TRBJ2-3; V: TRBV2; CDR3: CASSEQDPADTQYF
J: TRBJ2-1; V: TRBV5-1; CDR3: CASSEPPGQKFF
J: TRBJ1-5; V: TRBV6-1; CDR3: CASSERTGNQPQHF
J: TRBJ2-1; V: TRBV4-3; CDR3: CASSHAPGTGGKNEQFF
J: TRBJ2-7; V: TRBV5-1; CDR3: CASSLLGLAAYEQYF
J: TRBJ2-3; V: TRBV7-6; CDR3: CASSPRGTDTQYF
J: TRBJ2-3; V: TRBV7-3; CDR3: CASSLNSPSSTDTQYF
J: TRBJ2-5; V: TRBV9; CDR3: CASSVDLQETQYF